This T cell receptor (beta chain) was identified during a study of T cells after yellow fever vaccination. Turning to the study itself: Some fractions had low cell numbers, and these were prepared with SMART-Seq v4 Ultra Low Input. Overall study findings and caveats: The presence of abundant clonotypes contaminating from the bulk population was possible in FACS-sorted repertoires. Primary-vaccination clones mostly resurfaced post-booster (about 96% CD4, more than 85% CD8).

5'RACE template switching generated TCR cDNA, adding a universal primer site and UMIs. From the 5' RACE reads, TCRdb called clonotypes with MiXCR, one entry per CDR3 protein. The data contain around 350,000 distinct CDR3 sequences, roughly 6.2% of them singletons. CDR3 length: 17 amino acids. The V and J ends lost 0 bases and 0 bases respectively, with 13 bases between them. Germline V gene sequence: CDR1 WNHNN, CDR2 SYGVQD (reference sequence). This clonotype was picked up many times. Its antigen is as yet unknown. This clonotype was obtained from a man aged 25 to 40 who received the YFV17D yellow fever vaccine. The chain carries TRBV10-1 and TRBJ2-3; possibly TRBD2 for D (5 bases). Sample: PBMCs, taken 5 days after the yellow fever booster vaccination. In DNA, the CDR3 is TGCGCCAGCAGTGAGTCGAGGGAAAAGGCTAGCACAGATACGCAGTATTTT. The encoded protein is CASSESREKASTDTQYF.